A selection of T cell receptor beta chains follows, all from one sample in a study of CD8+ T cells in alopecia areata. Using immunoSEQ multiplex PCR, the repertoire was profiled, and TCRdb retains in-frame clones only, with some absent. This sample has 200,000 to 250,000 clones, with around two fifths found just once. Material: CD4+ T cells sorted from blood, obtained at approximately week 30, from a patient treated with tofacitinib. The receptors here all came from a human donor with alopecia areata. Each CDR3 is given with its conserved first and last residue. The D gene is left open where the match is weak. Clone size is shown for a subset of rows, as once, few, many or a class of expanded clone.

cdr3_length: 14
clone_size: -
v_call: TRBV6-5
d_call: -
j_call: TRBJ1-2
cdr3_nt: TGTGCCAGCAGCCCCGAGGTCCCGTCTAATGGCTACACCTTC
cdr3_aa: CASSPEVPSNGYTF

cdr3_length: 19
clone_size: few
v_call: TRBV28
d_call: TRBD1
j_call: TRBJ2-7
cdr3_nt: TGTGCCAGCAGTTTCCTTGGATTCACCGGGACAGGGGGATCTCACGAGCAGTACTTC
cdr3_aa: CASSFLGFTGTGGSHEQYF

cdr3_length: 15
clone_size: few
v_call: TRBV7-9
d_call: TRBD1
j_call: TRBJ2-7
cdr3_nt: TGTGCCAGCAGCTTAGTACAGGGGGTCGGCTACGAGCAGTACTTC
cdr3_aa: CASSLVQGVGYEQYF

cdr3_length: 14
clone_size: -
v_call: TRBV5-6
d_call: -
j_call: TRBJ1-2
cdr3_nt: TGTGCCAGCACTCTGGGAGGGGCGCGCTATGGCTACACCTTC
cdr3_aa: CASTLGGARYGYTF

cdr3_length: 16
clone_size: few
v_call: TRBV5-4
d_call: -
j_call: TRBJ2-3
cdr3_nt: TGTGCCAGCAGCTCGCGGGTGGTGGGGCGTACAGATACGCAGTATTTT
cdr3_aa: CASSSRVVGRTDTQYF

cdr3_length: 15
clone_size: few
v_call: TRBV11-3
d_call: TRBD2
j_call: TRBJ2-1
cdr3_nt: TGTGCCAGCAGCGAACGGGGGGTCGGGTACAATGAGCAGTTCTTC
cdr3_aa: CASSERGVGYNEQFF

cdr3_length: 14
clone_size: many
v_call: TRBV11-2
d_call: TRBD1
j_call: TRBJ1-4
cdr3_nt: TGTGCCAGCAGCCAGGACAGGGGGCGCGAAAAACTGTTTTTT
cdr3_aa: CASSQDRGREKLFF

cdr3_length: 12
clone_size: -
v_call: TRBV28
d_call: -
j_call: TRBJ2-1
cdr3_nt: TGTGCCAGCAGTTTAAGGTACAATGAGCAGTTCTTC
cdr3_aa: CASSLRYNEQFF

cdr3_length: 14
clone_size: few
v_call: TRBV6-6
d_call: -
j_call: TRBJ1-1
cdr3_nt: TGTGCCAGCAGTTATCAGGGTTCCGACACTGAAGCTTTCTTT
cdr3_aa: CASSYQGSDTEAFF

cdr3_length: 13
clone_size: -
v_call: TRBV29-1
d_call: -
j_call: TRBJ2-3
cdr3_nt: TGCAGCGTTGGGACAGTTCTAACAGATACGCAGTATTTT
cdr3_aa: CSVGTVLTDTQYF

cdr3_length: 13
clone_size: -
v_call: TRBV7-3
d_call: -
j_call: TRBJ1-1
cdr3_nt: TGTGCCAGCAGTCACGGGGGGACGACGGAAGCTTTCTTT
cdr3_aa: CASSHGGTTEAFF

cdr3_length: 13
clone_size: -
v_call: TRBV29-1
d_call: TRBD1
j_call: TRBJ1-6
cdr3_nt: TGCAGCGCCGCAGGGGGCCCCAATTCACCCCTCCACTTT
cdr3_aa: CSAAGGPNSPLHF

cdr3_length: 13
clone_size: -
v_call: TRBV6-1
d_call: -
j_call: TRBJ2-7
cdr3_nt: TGTGCCAGCAGTGAAAGGGCCGGCCGATGGCAGTACTTC
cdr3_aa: CASSERAGRWQYF

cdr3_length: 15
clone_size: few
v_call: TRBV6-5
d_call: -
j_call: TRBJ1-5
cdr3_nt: TGTGCCAGCAGTAAGACCGGGACCGCCAATCAGCCCCAGCATTTT
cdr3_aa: CASSKTGTANQPQHF

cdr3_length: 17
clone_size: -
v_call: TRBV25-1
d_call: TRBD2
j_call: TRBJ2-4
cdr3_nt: TGTGCCAGCAGTGTCCCATGGGGGGGGTCGGTCGAGGACATTCAGTACTTC
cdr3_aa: CASSVPWGGSVEDIQYF

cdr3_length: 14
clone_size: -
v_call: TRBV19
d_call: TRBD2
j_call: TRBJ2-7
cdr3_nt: TGTGCCAGTAGTATTAGTGCGGGAGCCTACGAGCAGTACTTC
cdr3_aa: CASSISAGAYEQYF

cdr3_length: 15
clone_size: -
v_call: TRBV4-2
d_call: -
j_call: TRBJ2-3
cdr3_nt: TGTGCCAGCAGCCCCCGGGACACTTTTACAGATACGCAGTATTTT
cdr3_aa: CASSPRDTFTDTQYF

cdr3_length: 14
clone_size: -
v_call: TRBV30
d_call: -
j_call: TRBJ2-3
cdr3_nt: TGTGCCTGGAGTGAGGGGGTAGTCACAGATACGCAGTATTTT
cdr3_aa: CAWSEGVVTDTQYF

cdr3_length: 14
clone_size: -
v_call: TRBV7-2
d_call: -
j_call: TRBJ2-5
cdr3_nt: TGTGCCAGCAGCTTAACGGCCCTTCAAGAGACCCAGTACTTC
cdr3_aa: CASSLTALQETQYF

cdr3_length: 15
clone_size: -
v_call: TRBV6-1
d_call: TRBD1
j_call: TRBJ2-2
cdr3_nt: TGTGCCAGCAGTGGGGACAGGGTCCGTACCGGGGAGCTGTTTTTT
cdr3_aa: CASSGDRVRTGELFF

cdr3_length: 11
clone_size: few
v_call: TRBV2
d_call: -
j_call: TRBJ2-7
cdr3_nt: TGTGCCAGCAGTCCTAGCTACGAGCAGTACTTC
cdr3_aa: CASSPSYEQYF

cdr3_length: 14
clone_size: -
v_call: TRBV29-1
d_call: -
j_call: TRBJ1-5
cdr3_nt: TGCAGCGTGCCGCACAGGGCGGGAAATCAGCCCCAGCATTTT
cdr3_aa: CSVPHRAGNQPQHF

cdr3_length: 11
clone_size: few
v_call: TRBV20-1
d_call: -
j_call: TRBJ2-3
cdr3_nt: TGCAGTGGTATCCACGGGGATACGCAGTATTTT
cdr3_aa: CSGIHGDTQYF

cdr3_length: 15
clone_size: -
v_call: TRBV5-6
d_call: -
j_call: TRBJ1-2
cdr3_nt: TGTGCCAGCAGCTCGGTGCCCGGGACCTTCTATGGCTACACCTTC
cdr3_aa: CASSSVPGTFYGYTF

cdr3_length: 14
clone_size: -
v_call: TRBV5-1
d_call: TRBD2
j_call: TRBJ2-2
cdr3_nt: TGCGCCAGCAGCGTGGGACTAGGGACCGGGGAGCTGTTTTTT
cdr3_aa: CASSVGLGTGELFF

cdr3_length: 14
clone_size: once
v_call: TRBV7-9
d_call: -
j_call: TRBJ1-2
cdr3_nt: TGTGCCAGCAGCTCCGTTGTGGGCGACTATGGCTACACCTTC
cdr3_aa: CASSSVVGDYGYTF

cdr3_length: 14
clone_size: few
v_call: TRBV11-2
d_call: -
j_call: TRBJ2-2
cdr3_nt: TGTGCCAGCAGCTTCACAGGGAACACCGGGGAGCTGTTTTTT
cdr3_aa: CASSFTGNTGELFF

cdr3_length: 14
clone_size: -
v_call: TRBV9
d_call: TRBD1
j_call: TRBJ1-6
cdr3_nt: TGTGCCAGCAGACTGGGACAGGGGGATTCACCCCTCCACTTT
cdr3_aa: CASRLGQGDSPLHF

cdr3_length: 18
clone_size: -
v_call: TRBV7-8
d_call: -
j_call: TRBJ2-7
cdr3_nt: TGTGCCAGCAGCTTACCGACCCGACCGGACGGGTCTCCCTACGAGCAGTACTTC
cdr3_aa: CASSLPTRPDGSPYEQYF

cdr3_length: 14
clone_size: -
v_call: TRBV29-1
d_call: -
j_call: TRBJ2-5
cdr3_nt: TGCAGCGCCCATTGGGCGGGGGCGCAAGAGACCCAGTACTTC
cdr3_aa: CSAHWAGAQETQYF

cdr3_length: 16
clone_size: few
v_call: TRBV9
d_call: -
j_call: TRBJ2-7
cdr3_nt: TGTGCCAGCAGCCCAAGCACCAGCATCCGCTCCTACGAGCAGTACTTC
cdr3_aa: CASSPSTSIRSYEQYF

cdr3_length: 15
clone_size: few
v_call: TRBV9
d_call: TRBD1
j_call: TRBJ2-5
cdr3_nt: TGTGCCAGCAGCGTCGGGACAGGGTTGGCAGAGACCCAGTACTTC
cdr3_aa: CASSVGTGLAETQYF

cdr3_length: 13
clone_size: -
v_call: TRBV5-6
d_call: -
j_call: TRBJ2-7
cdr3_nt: TGTGCCAGCAGCTTGGAGGTTAGGGCCGAGCAGTACTTC
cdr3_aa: CASSLEVRAEQYF

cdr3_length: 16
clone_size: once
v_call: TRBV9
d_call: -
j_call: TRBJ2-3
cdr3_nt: TGTGCCAGCAGCGTAGAGGTGGGAGGACTCACAGATACGCAGTATTTT
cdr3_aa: CASSVEVGGLTDTQYF

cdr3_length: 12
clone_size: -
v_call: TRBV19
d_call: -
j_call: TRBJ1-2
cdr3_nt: TGTGCCAGTAGTGTTTATAACTATGGCTACACCTTC
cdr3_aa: CASSVYNYGYTF

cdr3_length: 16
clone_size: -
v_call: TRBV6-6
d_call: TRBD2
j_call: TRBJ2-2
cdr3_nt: TGTGCCAGCAGATCGACTAGCGGGAGGGACACCGGGGAGCTGTTTTTT
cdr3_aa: CASRSTSGRDTGELFF

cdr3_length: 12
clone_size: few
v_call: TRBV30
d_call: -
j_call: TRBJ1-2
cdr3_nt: TGTGCCTGGCAACAGGGAGGTGGTGGCTACACCTTC
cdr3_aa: CAWQQGGGGYTF

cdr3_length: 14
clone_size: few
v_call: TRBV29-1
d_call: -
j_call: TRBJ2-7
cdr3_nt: TGCAGCGTTGCTAGCGCGCTAGGAACCTACGAGCAGTACTTC
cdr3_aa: CSVASALGTYEQYF

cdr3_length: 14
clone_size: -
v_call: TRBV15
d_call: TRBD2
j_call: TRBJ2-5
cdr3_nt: TGTGCCACCAGCAGAGATCCGATCGGGCGGGAGCAGTACTTC
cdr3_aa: CATSRDPIGREQYF

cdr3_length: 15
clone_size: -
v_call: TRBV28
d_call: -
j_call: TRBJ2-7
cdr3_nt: TGTGCCAGCAGTAGGGGGGGAGCCTCCTCCTACGAGCAGTACTTC
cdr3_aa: CASSRGGASSYEQYF

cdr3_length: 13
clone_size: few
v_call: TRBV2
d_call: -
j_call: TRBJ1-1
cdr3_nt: TGTGCCAGCAGCGCAAGAAAGAACACTGAAGCTTTCTTT
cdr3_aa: CASSARKNTEAFF

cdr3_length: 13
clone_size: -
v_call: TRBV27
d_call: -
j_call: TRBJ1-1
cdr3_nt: TGTGCCAGCAGTTTGGTCGGAAACACTGAAGCTTTCTTT
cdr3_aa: CASSLVGNTEAFF

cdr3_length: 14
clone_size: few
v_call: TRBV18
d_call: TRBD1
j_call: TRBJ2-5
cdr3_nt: TGTGCCAGCTCACCCTGGGACAGAAGAGAGACCCAGTACTTC
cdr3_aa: CASSPWDRRETQYF

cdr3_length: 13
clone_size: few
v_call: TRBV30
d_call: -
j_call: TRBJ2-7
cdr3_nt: TGTGCCTGGGGGACTTTGAACACCTACGAGCAGTACTTC
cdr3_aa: CAWGTLNTYEQYF

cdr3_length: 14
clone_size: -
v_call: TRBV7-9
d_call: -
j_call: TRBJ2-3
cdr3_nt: TGTGCCAGCAGCTCCTCCCTGACTCCCGGAACGCAGTATTTT
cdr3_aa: CASSSSLTPGTQYF